This is a list of T cell receptor beta chains from one sample in a study of T cell responses to AZD1222 COVID-19 vaccine. Measured with immunoSEQ multiplex PCR; TCRdb has only the in-frame clones, and not every one. The sample includes about 120,000 clones, roughly 92% seen only once; the top ten take 1.5% to 2%. The sequencing used peripheral blood, collected on day 0 of AZD1222 vaccination. The receptors here all came from an adult in good health. The CDR3 runs from the conserved cysteine through the conserved F or W. A D gene is named only where the DNA matches it firmly. The size of a clone is reported for some rows only, either as once, few or many, or as a class for expanded clones.

d_call,clone_size,v_call,j_call,cdr3_aa,cdr3_nt
TRBD1,NA,TRBV4-1,TRBJ1-5,CASSQGRTGVVQPQHF,TGCGCCAGCAGCCAAGGGAGGACAGGGGTGGTTCAGCCCCAGCATTTT
NA,once,TRBV6-5,TRBJ1-2,CASSYAGKGYTF,TGTGCCAGCAGTTACGCAGGGAAAGGCTACACCTTC
TRBD1,NA,TRBV19,TRBJ1-1,CASSPLRGRVGTEAFF,TGTGCCAGTAGTCCCCTGAGGGGGCGAGTTGGGACTGAAGCTTTCTTT
NA,NA,TRBV12-3/TRBV12-4,TRBJ1-1,CASSQSETEAFF,TGTGCCAGCAGTCAATCCGAAACTGAAGCTTTCTTT
NA,NA,TRBV6-5,TRBJ1-5,CASSPSESNQPQHF,TGTGCCAGCTCACCGTCCGAGTCTAATCAGCCCCAGCATTTT
NA,NA,TRBV12-5,TRBJ1-5,CASAPVYSNQPQHF,TGTGCTAGTGCCCCGGTATATAGCAATCAGCCCCAGCATTTT
TRBD2,NA,TRBV9,TRBJ2-3,CASQSSGVAVRYF,TGTGCCAGCCAATCTAGCGGGGTGGCCGTTCGGTATTTT
NA,NA,TRBV14,TRBJ1-2,CASSRGGSYYGYTF,TGTGCCAGCAGCCGAGGAGGGTCCTACTATGGCTACACCTTC
TRBD1,NA,TRBV6-5,TRBJ1-2,CASSRTGGGTDGYTF,TGTGCCAGCAGTCGGACAGGGGGCGGTACGGATGGCTACACCTTC
TRBD1,NA,TRBV19,TRBJ1-1,CASSGTGWDTEAFF,TGTGCCAGTAGTGGGACAGGGTGGGACACTGAAGCTTTCTTT
NA,NA,TRBV7-8,TRBJ1-6,CASSDFRGTMTLHF,TGTGCCAGCAGCGACTTCCGGGGGACGATGACCCTCCACTTT
NA,NA,TRBV18,TRBJ1-5,CASSPGGSNQPQHF,TGTGCCAGCTCACCAGGAGGGTCCAATCAGCCCCAGCATTTT
TRBD2,NA,TRBV20-1,TRBJ2-1,CSASVSGGYNEQFF,TGCAGTGCTAGTGTCAGCGGGGGGTACAATGAGCAGTTCTTC
NA,NA,TRBV9,TRBJ1-2,CASSVVVRPVGGGYTF,TGTGCCAGCAGCGTAGTTGTTCGGCCTGTGGGGGGTGGCTACACCTTC
TRBD2,NA,TRBV24-1,TRBJ2-1,CATSGAQAGGTYNEQFF,TGTGCCACCAGTGGGGCTCAAGCGGGAGGAACGTACAATGAGCAGTTCTTC
NA,NA,TRBV19,TRBJ2-5,CASSIGGDRKTQYF,TGTGCCAGTAGTATAGGGGGCGACCGTAAGACCCAGTACTTC
NA,NA,TRBV3-1/TRBV3-2,TRBJ1-6,CASSQASNLLHF,TGTGCCAGCAGCCAGGCGAGCAACCTCCTCCACTTT
TRBD2,NA,TRBV18,TRBJ2-1,CASSPRLAGGDEQFF,TGTGCCAGCTCACCACGACTAGCGGGAGGGGATGAGCAGTTCTTC
TRBD2,once,TRBV11-2,TRBJ2-1,CASSLIGLAGGSEQFF,TGTGCCAGCAGCTTGATCGGACTAGCGGGAGGTAGTGAGCAGTTCTTC
NA,NA,TRBV6-1,TRBJ1-5,CASSESVGNQPQHF,TGTGCCAGCAGTGAATCAGTTGGCAATCAGCCCCAGCATTTT
NA,once,TRBV27,TRBJ1-5,CASSLSWGQPQHF,TGTGCCAGCAGTTTATCATGGGGACAGCCCCAGCATTTT
TRBD2,NA,TRBV11-1,TRBJ2-1,CASSPGLAGDGEQFF,TGTGCCAGCAGCCCGGGGCTAGCGGGAGATGGTGAGCAGTTCTTC
TRBD1,NA,TRBV18,TRBJ1-2,CALGQGQPINYGLGGYTF,TGTGCCCTTGGACAGGGGCAACCGATCAACTATGGTTTGGGGGGCTACACCTTC
TRBD2,NA,TRBV19,TRBJ2-1,CASAHDSGSLANEQFF,TGTGCCAGTGCCCATGATAGCGGGAGCTTAGCCAATGAGCAGTTCTTC
TRBD2,NA,TRBV11-2,TRBJ2-3,CASSSRLASTDTQYF,TGTGCCAGCAGCTCCCGACTAGCAAGCACAGATACGCAGTATTTT
NA,NA,TRBV5-5,TRBJ2-2,CASSLAGELFF,TGTGCCAGCAGCTTGGCCGGGGAGCTGTTTTTT
NA,NA,TRBV5-6,TRBJ1-2,CASSLGTSNYGYTF,TGTGCCAGCAGCCTAGGGACGTCTAACTATGGCTACACCTTC
NA,NA,TRBV21-1,TRBJ2-2,CASSRHAGTEVNTGELFF,TGTGCCAGCAGCCGTCACGCCGGGACAGAAGTAAACACCGGGGAGCTGTTTTTT
NA,NA,TRBV29-1,TRBJ1-5,CSVVVSANQPQHF,TGCAGCGTTGTGGTGTCGGCAAATCAGCCCCAGCATTTT
NA,NA,TRBV3-1/TRBV3-2,TRBJ2-3,CASSQAGRADTQYF,TGTGCCAGCAGCCAAGCGGGTCGAGCAGATACGCAGTATTTT
TRBD1,few,TRBV5-1,TRBJ1-2,CASSLQGVNGYTF,TGCGCCAGCAGCCTGCAGGGGGTCAATGGCTACACCTTC
NA,NA,TRBV6-6,TRBJ2-3,CASSYSGREDTQYF,TGTGCCAGCAGTTACTCGGGCAGGGAAGATACGCAGTATTTT
NA,NA,TRBV7-9,TRBJ1-2,CASRRTAGEGYTF,TGTGCCAGCAGGCGGACGGCCGGGGAGGGCTACACCTTC
TRBD2,NA,TRBV11-2,TRBJ2-3,CASSLLTASGSTDTQYF,TGTGCCAGCAGCTTATTGACGGCTAGCGGGAGCACAGATACGCAGTATTTT
NA,NA,TRBV6-2/TRBV6-3,TRBJ2-5,CASSQGLAPSQYF,TGTGCCAGCAGCCAGGGGCTAGCCCCGTCCCAGTACTTC
TRBD1,NA,TRBV29-1,TRBJ2-1,CSVTEGGLGNEQFF,TGCAGCGTTACGGAAGGGGGCTTGGGGAATGAGCAGTTCTTC
NA,NA,TRBV5-1,TRBJ1-6,CASSLVAGKNSPLHF,TGCGCCAGCAGCTTGGTGGCAGGGAAAAATTCACCCCTCCACTTT
NA,NA,TRBV18,TRBJ1-5,CASSPGVGNQPQHF,TGTGCCAGCTCTCCGGGAGTAGGGAATCAGCCCCAGCATTTT
NA,NA,TRBV29-1,TRBJ1-1,CSVRREVTEAFF,TGCAGCGTGCGCAGGGAAGTGACTGAAGCTTTCTTT
NA,NA,TRBV6-5,TRBJ1-4,CASSGDGWGNEKLFF,TGTGCCAGCAGCGGAGATGGGTGGGGAAATGAAAAACTGTTTTTT
NA,once,TRBV2,TRBJ1-3,CASILQTSGNTIYF,TGTGCCAGCATCTTACAGACTTCTGGAAACACCATATATTTT
NA,NA,TRBV6-6,TRBJ1-5,CASSPEVRVANQPQHF,TGTGCCAGCAGTCCCGAGGTAAGGGTCGCCAATCAGCCCCAGCATTTT
TRBD2,NA,TRBV3-1/TRBV3-2,TRBJ2-1,CASSQDRVGGGAQFF,TGTGCCAGCAGCCAAGATAGAGTAGGCGGGGGGGCGCAGTTCTTC
NA,once,TRBV12-5,TRBJ1-1,CASGPRTENTEAFF,TGTGCTAGTGGTCCCCGGACCGAGAACACTGAAGCTTTCTTT
NA,NA,TRBV7-9,TRBJ1-1,CASSFTVNTEAFF,TGTGCCAGCAGCTTTACGGTGAACACTGAAGCTTTCTTT
NA,NA,TRBV14,TRBJ1-3,CASSSVATIYF,TGTGCCAGCAGTAGTGTGGCCACCATATATTTT
NA,once,TRBV6-1,TRBJ1-4,CASSERGNEKLFF,TGTGCCAGCAGTGAAAGGGGTAATGAAAAACTGTTTTTT